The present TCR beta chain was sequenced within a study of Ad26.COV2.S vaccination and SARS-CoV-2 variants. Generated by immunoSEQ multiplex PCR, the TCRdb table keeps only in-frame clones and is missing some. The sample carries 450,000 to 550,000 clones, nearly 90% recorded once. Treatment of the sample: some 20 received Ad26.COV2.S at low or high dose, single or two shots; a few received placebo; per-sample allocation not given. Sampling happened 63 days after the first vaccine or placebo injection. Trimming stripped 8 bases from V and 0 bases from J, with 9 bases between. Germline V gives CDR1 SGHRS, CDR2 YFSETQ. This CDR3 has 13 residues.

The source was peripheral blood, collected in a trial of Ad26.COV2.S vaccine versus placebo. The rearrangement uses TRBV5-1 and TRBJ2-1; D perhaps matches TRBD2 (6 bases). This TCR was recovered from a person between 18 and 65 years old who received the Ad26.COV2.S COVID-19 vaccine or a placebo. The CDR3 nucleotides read TGCGCCAGTAGCGGCAGCTCCTACAATGAGCAGTTCTTC. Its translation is CASSGSSYNEQFF.